Below are 27 T cell receptor beta chains sequenced from a single sample in a study of blood T cell repertoires in COVID-19. TCRdb's copy holds only in-frame clones and misses some; the assay was immunoSEQ multiplex PCR. The sample holds some 200,000 clones; roughly nine tenths are singletons and the top ten take around 3.3%. Sequencing input: peripheral blood. All receptors come from an older man with acute or convalescent COVID-19.

The chain has TRBV10-3 and TRBJ1-1, with D maybe TRBD1 (6 bases). The CDR3 runs to 14 residues. V was shortened by 7 bases and J by 4 bases, with 16 bases between the two germline ends. CDR1 and CDR2 (germline): ENHRY, SYGVKD. CDR3 DNA: TGTGCCATCAATAAACAGGGTCTGGGCACTGAAGCTTTCTTT. As protein: CAINKQGLGTEAFF.

The rearrangement joins TRBV11-2 to TRBJ1-6; a weak D match, TRBD1 (5 bases). CDR3 size: 14 residues. Trimming left V 0 bases short and J 10 bases short, with 10 bases between. Germline CDR1 reads SGHAT; CDR2 reads FQNNGV. CDR3 coding DNA: TGTGCCAGCAGCTTAGACGGGGGTTGGTCACCCCTCCACTTT. It is translated as CASSLDGGWSPLHF.

This sequence joins TRBV24-1 and TRBJ2-7; 8 bases are shared with TRBD1. CDR1 is KGHDR and CDR2 is SFDVKD in the germline V gene. With 4 bases clipped from V and 1 base from J, the junction kept 8 bases outside the gene matches. This CDR3 comprises 16 residues. CDR3 sequence (DNA): TGTGCCACCAGTGAAAGGACAGGGAGTCATTCCTACGAGCAGTACTTC. Translated, it gives CATSERTGSHSYEQYF.

The table lists this clone with a few counts. The chain is built from TRBV20-1 and TRBJ1-2; tentatively, D is TRBD1 (5 bases). V lost 3 bases, J lost 1 base, and 15 bases lay in between. The germline CDR1 and CDR2 sequences are DFQATT and SNEGSKA (reference sequence). This CDR3 contains 15 residues. The CDR3 region is CSASWLTELNYGYTF. The CDR3 region has the DNA TGCAGTGCTAGTTGGCTGACAGAACTTAACTATGGCTACACCTTC.

This chain uses TRBV27 with TRBJ2-3; 7 bases match TRBD2. The CDR3 totals 13 residues. The V and J ends lost 0 bases and 15 bases, in that order; junction bases with no gene match: 9. The V gene's germline CDR1 is MNHEY and CDR2 SMNVEV (reference sequence). CDR3 protein: CASSLSIASGCYF. DNA for the CDR3: TGTGCCAGCAGTTTATCGATCGCTAGCGGATGCTATTTT.

This chain connects TRBV6-5 to TRBJ1-2, with 10 bases matching TRBD1. The germline V gene encodes CDR1 MNHEY and CDR2 SVGAGI. The CDR3 runs to 14 residues. Losses at the gene ends were 6 bases for V and 3 bases for J; bases not matched to a gene: 4. The CDR3 DNA is TGTGCCAGCAGACCCGGGACAGGGGACTATGGCTACACCTTC. This codes for CASRPGTGDYGYTF.

The DNA of the CDR3 is TGTGCCACCAGCAGAGGGTTAGGGGGCCACACCTTC. Translating gives CATSRGLGGHTF. The chain has TRBV15 and TRBJ1-2; 7 nucleotides agree with TRBD1. CDR1 and CDR2 from the germline V gene are LNHNV and YYDKDF (reference sequence). The CDR3 runs 12 residues. J lost 12 bases, V lost 1 base, and 5 bases had no gene match. Full variable domain (missing parts from reference TRBV15 and TRBJ1-2): DAMVIQNPRYQVTQFGKPVTLSCSQTLNHNVMYWYQQKSSQAPKLLFHYYDKDFNNEADTPDNFQSRRPNTSFCFLDIRSPGLGDTAMYLCATSRGLGGHTFGSGTRLTVV.

The rearrangement links TRBV6-5 to TRBJ1-2; tentatively, D is TRBD1 (6 bases). The germline V gene encodes CDR1 MNHEY and CDR2 SVGAGI. This CDR3 contains 12 residues. Trimming removed 8 bases from V and 4 bases from J, with 11 bases in between. In nucleotides, the CDR3 is TGTGCCAGCCAGGACAGTCTCTATGGCTACACCTTC. Translating it yields CASQDSLYGYTF.

The V and J genes are TRBV28 and TRBJ2-1; 7 bases fit TRBD2. Trimming cost V 3 bases and J 12 bases; bases outside gene matches: 8. Germline loops: CDR1 MDHEN, CDR2 SYDVKM. The CDR3 consists of 13 residues. CDR3 coding DNA: TGTGCCAGCAGTTTTACGGAGGTAGCGGGGCAGTTCTTC. Translating gives CASSFTEVAGQFF.

The chain combines TRBV9 with TRBJ2-3; unclear D gene. V dropped 3 bases and J dropped 0 bases, with 11 bases sitting between them. This CDR3 contains 15 residues. Germline V gene data show CDR1 as SGDLS and CDR2 as YYNGEE. The CDR3: CASSAPRLSTDTQYF. Here the CDR3 DNA reads TGTGCCAGCAGCGCCCCTAGACTGAGCACAGATACGCAGTATTTT.

This clone showed up just a few times. The rearrangement joins TRBV5-1 to TRBJ2-1; D is ambiguous. Germline V lookup: CDR1 SGHRS, CDR2 YFSETQ. V shed 2 bases and J shed 7 bases, with 16 bases lying between them. The CDR3 consists of 15 residues. The CDR3 loop reads CASSFYEKAENEQFF. In DNA, the CDR3 is TGCGCCAGCAGCTTTTACGAAAAGGCGGAAAATGAGCAGTTCTTC. The full variable domain, rest sourced from reference TRBV5-1 and TRBJ2-1, is KAGVTQTPRYLIKTRGQQVTLSCSPISGHRSVSWYQQTPGQGLQFLFEYFSETQRNKGNFPGRFSGRQFSNSRSEMNVSTLELGDSALYLCASSFYEKAENEQFFGPGTRLTVL.

J is TRBJ1-3 and V is TRBV1. TRBV1 is described as a pseudogene. This CDR3 is built from 13 residues. The CDR3 protein is CTSSQRGGNTIYF. The DNA for the CDR3 is TGCACCAGCAGCCAGAGAGGCGGAAACACCATATATTTT.

Only one count was recorded for this clone. This rearrangement joins TRBV5-1 to TRBJ1-3; perhaps TRBD1 as D (5 bases). The CDR3 contains 16 residues. Germline V CDR1 and CDR2: SGHRS, YFSETQ. The V gene lost 1 base and the J gene lost 3 bases, with 14 bases spanning the gap. The CDR3 nucleotides are TGCGCCAGCAGCTTGACCGTTTCAGGGCGTGGAAACACCATATATTTT. This codes for CASSLTVSGRGNTIYF.

The chain is built from TRBV5-1 and TRBJ1-1; D is ambiguous. The CDR3 is 13 amino acids. The ends were cut back, 4 bases at V and 3 bases at J, with 10 bases in the middle. CDR1 SGHRS and CDR2 YFSETQ come from the germline V gene. CDR3 protein: CASSGNEDTEAFF. The DNA of the CDR3 is TGCGCCAGCAGCGGTAATGAGGACACTGAAGCTTTCTTT.

The chain couples TRBV2 to TRBJ1-6, with 9 bases matching TRBD1. The V gene's germline CDR1 is SNHLY and CDR2 FYNNEI. After removal of 4 bases from V and 8 bases from J, the junction contained 0 bases not matched to a gene. The CDR3 is 13 residues long. DNA for the CDR3: TGTGCCAGCAGTGGACAGGGGGATTCACCCCTCCACTTT. It specifies CASSGQGDSPLHF.

About this clone itself: Distinct nucleotide sequences in the sample also encode this CDR3. This chain's CDR3 is CASSDQGVGYEQYF. The CDR3 DNA follows: TGTGCCAGCAGTGACCAGGGGGTGGGGTACGAGCAGTACTTC. The rearrangement links TRBV2 to TRBJ2-7, with 7 positions matching TRBD1. Germline V lookup: CDR1 SNHLY, CDR2 FYNNEI. The junction had 6 bases not matched to a gene; V was cut back by 3 bases and J by 4 bases. The CDR3 covers 14 residues.

This chain uses TRBV3-1 (or the pseudogene TRBV3-2) with TRBJ2-1, with 7 nucleotides matching TRBD2. Per germline, CDR1 LGHDT and CDR2 YNNKEL (reference sequence). Trimming removed 4 bases from V and 0 bases from J; junction bases left unmatched: 9. The CDR3 covers 17 residues. In DNA form, the CDR3 reads TGTGCCAGCAGCCGTCGTCAGGGCGGGAGCTCCTACAATGAGCAGTTCTTC. Protein sequence: CASSRRQGGSSYNEQFF.

In this sample, this clone turned up a few times. CDR3 loop: CASSLPRQANSYEQYF. The CDR3 DNA reads as TGTGCCAGCAGCCTTCCCCGACAGGCCAACTCCTACGAGCAGTACTTC. The rearrangement links TRBV7-2 to TRBJ2-7; possibly TRBD1 for D (6 bases). From germline, CDR1 is SGHTA and CDR2 FQGNSA. Trimming took 5 bases from V and 0 from J, leaving 17 bases between them. The CDR3 is 16 residues long.

This sequence joins TRBV5-1 and TRBJ2-1, with D possibly matching TRBD1 (6 bases). Germline V gives CDR1 SGHRS, CDR2 YFSETQ. The ends were cut back, 3 bases at V and 6 bases at J, with 13 bases in the middle. CDR3 length equals 14 residues. CDR3 bases: TGCGCCAGCAGCTCGGGACAACCGGGCAATGAGCAGTTCTTC. Its translation: CASSSGQPGNEQFF.

The rearrangement links TRBV9 to TRBJ2-2; D is perhaps TRBD1 (6 bases). V lost 0 bases and J 5 bases, leaving 8 bases between the germline ends. The germline V gene encodes CDR1 SGDLS and CDR2 YYNGEE. The CDR3 spans 14 residues. The CDR3: CASSVDRETGELFF. CDR3 nucleotide sequence: TGTGCCAGCAGCGTAGACAGGGAGACCGGGGAGCTGTTTTTT.

This chain links TRBV5-6 with TRBJ2-5, with 7 bases identical to TRBD1. The CDR3 totals 13 residues. Germline V gene data show CDR1 as SGHDT and CDR2 as YYEEEE. Trimming removed 3 bases from V and 5 bases from J; junction bases left unmatched: 4. In DNA, the CDR3 is TGTGCCAGCAGCTCGGTACAGGGGGAGACCCAGTACTTC. Amino acids: CASSSVQGETQYF.

The V call is TRBV9, the J call TRBJ2-2; 14 nucleotides align to TRBD2. Germline CDR1 and CDR2: SGDLS and YYNGEE. The CDR3 runs to 16 residues. With V trimmed by 3 bases and J by 7 bases, 5 bases remained unmatched. The CDR3 loop reads CASSEGLAGDHGELFF. In DNA, the CDR3 is TGTGCCAGCAGCGAGGGACTAGCGGGAGATCACGGGGAGCTGTTTTTT.

V and J are TRBV5-1 and TRBJ2-1; D is ambiguous. CDR1 and CDR2 from the germline V gene are SGHRS and YFSETQ. The CDR3 contains 13 residues. Trimming pared 5 bases from V and 6 bases from J, leaving 12 bases between. CDR3 sequence: CASSPEARNEQFF. Written as DNA, the CDR3 is TGCGCCAGCAGTCCTGAGGCACGCAATGAGCAGTTCTTC. The full variable domain, completed using reference TRBV5-1 and TRBJ2-1, is KAGVTQTPRYLIKTRGQQVTLSCSPISGHRSVSWYQQTPGQGLQFLFEYFSETQRNKGNFPGRFSGRQFSNSRSEMNVSTLELGDSALYLCASSPEARNEQFFGPGTRLTVL.

This clone was recorded a few times. The gene calls are TRBV2 and TRBJ1-5, with D tentatively TRBD1 (5 bases). Germline V gene lookup returns CDR1 SNHLY and CDR2 FYNNEI. The V gene lost 5 bases and the J gene lost 0 bases, with 8 bases spanning the gap. This CDR3 is built from 14 residues. The CDR3 sequence is CASSLGGSNQPQHF. The CDR3 bases are TGTGCCAGCAGTCTGGGGGGTAGCAATCAGCCCCAGCATTTT.

The rearrangement links TRBV7-9 to TRBJ2-2; TRBD2 matches at 8 bases. The CDR3 covers 15 residues. Per the germline V gene, CDR1 is SEHNR and CDR2 is FQNEAQ (reference sequence). J lost 5 bases, V lost 6 bases, and 8 bases had no gene match. CDR3 coding DNA: TGTGCCAGCAGACGCTCGGGGGGGCAGACCGGGGAGCTGTTTTTT. Its translation is CASRRSGGQTGELFF.

V is TRBV6-5 and J is TRBJ2-1; no reliable D call. Between the trimmed V and J ends, which lost 4 bases and 4 bases, there was a span of 8 bases. This CDR3 is 13 amino acids long. Germline CDR1 and CDR2: MNHEY and SVGAGI. The CDR3 DNA reads TGTGCCAGCAGTTCCGACTTGTACAATGAGCAGTTCTTC. Translation: CASSSDLYNEQFF.

The chain is built from TRBV2 and TRBJ2-3; TRBD2 matches 8 bases. V trimming: 1 base; J trimming: 1 base; junction bases outside the gene matches: 4. Per germline, CDR1 SNHLY and CDR2 FYNNEI. The CDR3 sequence is 16 residues long. The CDR3 nucleotides are TGTGCCAGCAGTGAAGGTCGAGCGGGGGGCACAGATACGCAGTATTTT. Its translation is CASSEGRAGGTDTQYF.